The present T cell receptor beta chain was sequenced within a study of T cell repertoires in cytomegalovirus infection. This clonotype was found many times. What it binds is unknown. TCRdb recomputed calls from the reads with MiXCR, one row per CDR3 protein. This sample has about 400,000 distinct CDR3 sequences, with about a sixth found just once. Trimming pared 5 bases from V and 8 bases from J, leaving 6 bases between. Germline values: CDR1 SGHTA, CDR2 FQGNSA. The CDR3 runs to 10 residues. Study observations and caveats: What dominated the ex vivo response were HLA-C-restricted CMV-specific TCR beta clonotypes.

Sequenced sample: PBMCs. The clonotype originates from a human donor in good health (CMV status not recorded). Some clones in this sample may be carry-over from other donors' samples. The chain recombines TRBV7-2 with TRBJ1-2; D remains unclear. The CDR3 loop is CASSPPGYTF. CDR3 sequence (DNA): TGTGCCAGCAGCCCACCCGGCTACACCTTC.